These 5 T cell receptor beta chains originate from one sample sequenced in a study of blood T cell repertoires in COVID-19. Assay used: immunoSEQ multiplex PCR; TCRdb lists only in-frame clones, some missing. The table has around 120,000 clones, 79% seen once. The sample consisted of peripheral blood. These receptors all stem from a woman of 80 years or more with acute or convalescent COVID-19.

CDR3 loop: CASSVGGMNTEAFF. The DNA for the CDR3 is TGTGCCAGTTCGGTGGGGGGGATGAACACTGAAGCTTTCTTT. This chain uses TRBV3-1 (or the pseudogene TRBV3-2) with TRBJ1-1; D perhaps matches TRBD1 (5 bases). Deletions cut 9 bases from V and 0 bases from J, with 14 bases between. The germline V gene encodes CDR1 LGHDT and CDR2 YNNKEL (reference sequence). The CDR3 contains 14 residues.

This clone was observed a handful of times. CDR3 nucleotide sequence: TGTGCCAGCAGCCAAGATCTGGCAGGACAAAACACCATATATTTT. Translated: CASSQDLAGQNTIYF. J is TRBJ1-3 and V is TRBV4-2, with a possible D match to TRBD1 (5 bases). This CDR3 comprises 15 residues. Germline assignment: CDR1 LGHNA and CDR2 YNFKEQ. The V and J ends lost 0 bases and 6 bases respectively, with 12 bases between them.

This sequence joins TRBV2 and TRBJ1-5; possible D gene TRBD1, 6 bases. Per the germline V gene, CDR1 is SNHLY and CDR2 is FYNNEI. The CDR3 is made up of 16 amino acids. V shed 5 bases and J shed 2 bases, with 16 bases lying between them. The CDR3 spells CASSTAVAGGNQPQHF. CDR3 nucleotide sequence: TGTGCCAGCAGTACGGCGGTGGCAGGGGGCAATCAGCCCCAGCATTTT.

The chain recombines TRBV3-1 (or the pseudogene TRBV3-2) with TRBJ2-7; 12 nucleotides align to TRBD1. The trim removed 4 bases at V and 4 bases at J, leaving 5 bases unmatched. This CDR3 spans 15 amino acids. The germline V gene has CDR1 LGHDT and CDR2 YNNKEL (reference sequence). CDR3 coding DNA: TGTGCCAGCAGCCCGGGACAGGGGGCTAGGTACGAGCAGTACTTC. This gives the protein CASSPGQGARYEQYF.

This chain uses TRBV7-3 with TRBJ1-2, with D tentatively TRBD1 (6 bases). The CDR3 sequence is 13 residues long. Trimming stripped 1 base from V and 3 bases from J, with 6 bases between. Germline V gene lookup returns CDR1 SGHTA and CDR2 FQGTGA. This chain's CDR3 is CASSLNRDYGYTF. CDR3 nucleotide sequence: TGTGCCAGCAGCTTAAACAGGGACTATGGCTACACCTTC.